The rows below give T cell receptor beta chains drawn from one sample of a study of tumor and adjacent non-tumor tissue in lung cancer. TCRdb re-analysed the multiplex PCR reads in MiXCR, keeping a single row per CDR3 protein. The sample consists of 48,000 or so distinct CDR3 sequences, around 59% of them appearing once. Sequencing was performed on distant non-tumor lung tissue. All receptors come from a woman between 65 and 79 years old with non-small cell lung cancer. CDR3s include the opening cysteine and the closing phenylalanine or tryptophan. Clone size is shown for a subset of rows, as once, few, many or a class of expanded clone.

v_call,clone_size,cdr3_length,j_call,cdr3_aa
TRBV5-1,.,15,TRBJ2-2,CASNRRDANTGELFF
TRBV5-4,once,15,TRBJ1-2,CAGSLGGPVVAGYTF
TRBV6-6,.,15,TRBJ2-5,CVSSYASTGRAPIHF
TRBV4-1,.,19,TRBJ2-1,CAITARGGETSGCRNEQFF
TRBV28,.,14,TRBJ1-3,CASSMGYSGNTIHF
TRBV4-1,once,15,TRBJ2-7,CSSSQSGQATYEQYF
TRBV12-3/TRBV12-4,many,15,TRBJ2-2,CASSRTGSGYGELFF
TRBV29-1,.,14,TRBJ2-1,CSVADRRRYNDQFF
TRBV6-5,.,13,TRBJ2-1,CPGSYSNTDGQFF
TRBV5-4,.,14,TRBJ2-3,CASSFAREPDTQYF
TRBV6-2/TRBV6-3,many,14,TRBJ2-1,CATGLAGGETEQFF
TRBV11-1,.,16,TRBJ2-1,CASSLALASLYDEQFF
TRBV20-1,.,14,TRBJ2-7,CSASALTGSYEQYF
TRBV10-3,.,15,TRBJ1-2,CAISGAGVRDYVYTF
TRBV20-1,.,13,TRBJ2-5,CSAIIGRGETQYF
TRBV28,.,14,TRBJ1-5,CANSFPVQNQPQHF
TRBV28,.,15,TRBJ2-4,CASSNPGQGVDIQYF
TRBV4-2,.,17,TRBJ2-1,CASSPGAGLVSYNEQFF
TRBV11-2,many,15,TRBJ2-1,CASSSGPPLYNEQFF
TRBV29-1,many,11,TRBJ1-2,CSVLDLYGYTF
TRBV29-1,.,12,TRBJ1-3,CSAKGSGNTIYF
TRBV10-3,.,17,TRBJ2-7,CAIRTGELASVPYEQYF
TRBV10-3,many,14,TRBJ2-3,CAISAGQTTDTQYF
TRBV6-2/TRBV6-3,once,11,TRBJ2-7,CASNYINELYF
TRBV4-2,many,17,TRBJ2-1,CASSQAHSGTSAHEQFF
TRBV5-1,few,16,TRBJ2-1,CASSLGTSGRAGEQFF
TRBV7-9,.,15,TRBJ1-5,CACSLAQAGNQPQHF
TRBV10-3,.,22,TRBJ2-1,CPISERQGPGLGEPRGYNDQFF
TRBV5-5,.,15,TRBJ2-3,CASRKTVSNTDTQYF
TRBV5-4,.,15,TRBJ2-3,CASNAGGRSIDAQYF
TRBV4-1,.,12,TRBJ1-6,CASGQDWGLLHF
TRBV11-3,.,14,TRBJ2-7,CTSSFEAGRSEQYF
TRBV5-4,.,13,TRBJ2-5,CASSLRYSETQYF
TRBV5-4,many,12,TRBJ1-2,CASLGPYYGYTF
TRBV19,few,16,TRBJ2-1,CASSLKGGDSYNEQFF
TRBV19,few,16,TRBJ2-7,CASRPSGSTSPHEQYF
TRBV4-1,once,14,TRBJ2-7,CASSQTGQEDEQYF
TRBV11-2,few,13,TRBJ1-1,CASSLTQNTEAFF
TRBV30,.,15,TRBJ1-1,CTWSVGVGRAIEASF
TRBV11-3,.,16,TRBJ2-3,CASSSGTSGGTDTQYF
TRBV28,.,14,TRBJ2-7,CASTTPDYGEEQYF
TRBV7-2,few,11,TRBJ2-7,CASSSYYEQYF
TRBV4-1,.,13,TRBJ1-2,CASRQEGKYGCTF
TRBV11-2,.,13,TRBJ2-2,CASSVGGTWELLF
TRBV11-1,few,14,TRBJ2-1,CTSSRQGPDNEQFF
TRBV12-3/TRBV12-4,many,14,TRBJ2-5,CASSRRRYQETQYF
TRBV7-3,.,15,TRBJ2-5,CASSLNDMYQETQYF
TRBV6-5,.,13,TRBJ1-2,CASSYGMGRLYTF
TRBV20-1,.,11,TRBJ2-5,CSGEFQGTHYF
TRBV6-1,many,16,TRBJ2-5,CARRKDPTSGLETQYF
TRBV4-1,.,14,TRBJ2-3,CANSQDTITDTQCF
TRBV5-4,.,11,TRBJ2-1,CASSSYNEQIF
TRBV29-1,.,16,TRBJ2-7,CSVVTGVYASSYGQYF
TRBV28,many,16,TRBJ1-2,CASNSLKGLTNYGYTF
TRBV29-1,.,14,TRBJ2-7,CSARRSRGSYEQYF
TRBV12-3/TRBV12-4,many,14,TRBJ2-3,CASSLPALTLTQYF
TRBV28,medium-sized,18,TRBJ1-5,CASSFLPGTAWSNQPQHF